These T cell receptor beta chains were read from a single sample in a study of CD8+CD57+ T cells in acquired aplastic anemia. TCRdb recomputed calls from the reads with MiXCR, one row per CDR3 protein. The sample shows about 130,000 distinct CDR3 sequences, more than 40% of them seen only once. Sequenced material: sorted CD4+, CD8+, or CD8+CD57+ T cells (not recorded which) from PBMCs. The receptors were gathered from a human donor in good health, serving as a control. Each CDR3 is given with its conserved first and last residue. Each record gives: D gene, V gene, CDR3 protein. A D gene is named only where the DNA matches it firmly.

d_call: -
v_call: TRBV10-3
cdr3_aa: CAIRGERETNQETQYF

d_call: -
v_call: TRBV29-1
cdr3_aa: CSVGIKTAYNEQFF

d_call: -
v_call: TRBV20-1
cdr3_aa: CSASGQGWDNEQFF

d_call: -
v_call: TRBV6-5
cdr3_aa: CASSYEGKYSNQPQHF

d_call: -
v_call: TRBV7-2
cdr3_aa: CASTRGNPGDTQYF

d_call: TRBD2
v_call: TRBV5-1
cdr3_aa: CASSPGGDSYEQYF

d_call: -
v_call: TRBV5-6
cdr3_aa: CASSSTWGEAAEHYGYTF

d_call: -
v_call: TRBV11-2
cdr3_aa: CASSLGLASRGTQYF

d_call: -
v_call: TRBV10-3
cdr3_aa: CAISEYRDYGYTF

d_call: -
v_call: TRBV9
cdr3_aa: CASSPGTWNTEAFF

d_call: -
v_call: TRBV20-1
cdr3_aa: CSATRQLVYGYTF

d_call: TRBD1
v_call: TRBV19
cdr3_aa: CASSPWGQGRYEQYF

d_call: TRBD2
v_call: TRBV25-1
cdr3_aa: CASSAHSGGAGTQYF

d_call: TRBD1
v_call: TRBV11-2
cdr3_aa: CASSLGIGTGGCEQYF

d_call: TRBD1
v_call: TRBV5-4
cdr3_aa: CASSLRRTGGGYGYTF

d_call: -
v_call: TRBV7-2
cdr3_aa: CASSQAQPFPNEQFF

d_call: -
v_call: TRBV25-1
cdr3_aa: CASSEWIAPDYNEQFF

d_call: -
v_call: TRBV6-1
cdr3_aa: CASSAGQLNTEAFF

d_call: TRBD2
v_call: TRBV11-2
cdr3_aa: CASSTSGGVGARYTQYF

d_call: TRBD1
v_call: TRBV15
cdr3_aa: CATSSTFGQGDTEAFF

d_call: -
v_call: TRBV24-1
cdr3_aa: CATKPGPVSNEQFF

d_call: TRBD2
v_call: TRBV29-1
cdr3_aa: CSGASGSSTGELFF

d_call: TRBD1
v_call: TRBV5-1
cdr3_aa: CASSSAAGQGNYGYTF

d_call: -
v_call: TRBV6-2/TRBV6-3
cdr3_aa: CASSWTAMNTEAFF

d_call: -
v_call: TRBV29-1
cdr3_aa: CSVELSYEQYF

d_call: TRBD1
v_call: TRBV5-4
cdr3_aa: CASRRAGGAYEQYF

d_call: TRBD1
v_call: TRBV6-1
cdr3_aa: CASSQYRGSVGYTF

d_call: -
v_call: TRBV5-2
cdr3_aa: CASNRGRGLAGGRSADTQYF

d_call: TRBD2
v_call: TRBV5-4
cdr3_aa: CASSFGTSGGSDTQYF

d_call: TRBD1
v_call: TRBV4-1
cdr3_aa: CASSQVLQGPVAYGYTF

d_call: TRBD2
v_call: TRBV20-1
cdr3_aa: CSARPERGRQETQYF

d_call: -
v_call: TRBV15
cdr3_aa: CASSLDPGQYYRGGNEQSF